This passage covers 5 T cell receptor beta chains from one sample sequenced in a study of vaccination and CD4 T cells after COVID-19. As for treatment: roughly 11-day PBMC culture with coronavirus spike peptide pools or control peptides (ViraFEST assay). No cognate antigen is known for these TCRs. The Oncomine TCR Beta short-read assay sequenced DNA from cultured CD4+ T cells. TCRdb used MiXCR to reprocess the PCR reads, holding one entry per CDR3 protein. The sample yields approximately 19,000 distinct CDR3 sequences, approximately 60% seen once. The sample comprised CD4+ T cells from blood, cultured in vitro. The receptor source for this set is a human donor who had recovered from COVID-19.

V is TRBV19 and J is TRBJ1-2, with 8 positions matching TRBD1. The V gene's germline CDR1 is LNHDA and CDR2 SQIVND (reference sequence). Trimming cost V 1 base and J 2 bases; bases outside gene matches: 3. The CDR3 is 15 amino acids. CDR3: CASSIVGTGNYGYTF. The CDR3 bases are TGTGCCAGTAGTATAGTGGGGACAGGAAACTATGGCTACACCTTC.

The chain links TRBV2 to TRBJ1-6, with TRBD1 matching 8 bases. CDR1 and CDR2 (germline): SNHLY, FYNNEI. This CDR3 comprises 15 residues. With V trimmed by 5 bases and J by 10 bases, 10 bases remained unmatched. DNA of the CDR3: TGTGCCAGCAGTCCTATGGGGACAGGCCCCTCACCCCTCCACTTT. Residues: CASSPMGTGPSPLHF.

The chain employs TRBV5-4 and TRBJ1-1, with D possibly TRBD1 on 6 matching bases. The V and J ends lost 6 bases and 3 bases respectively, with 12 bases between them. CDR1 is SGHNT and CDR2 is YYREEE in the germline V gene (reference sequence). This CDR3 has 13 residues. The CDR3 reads CASTKQGDTEAFF. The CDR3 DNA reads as TGTGCCAGCACCAAACAGGGCGACACTGAAGCTTTCTTT.

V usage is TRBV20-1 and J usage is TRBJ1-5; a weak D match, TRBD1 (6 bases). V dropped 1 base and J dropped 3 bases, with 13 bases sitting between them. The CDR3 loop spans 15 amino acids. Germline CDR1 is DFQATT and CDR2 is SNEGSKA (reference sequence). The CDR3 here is CSARVRQDPNQPQHF. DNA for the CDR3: TGCAGTGCTAGAGTCCGACAGGACCCCAATCAGCCCCAGCATTTT.

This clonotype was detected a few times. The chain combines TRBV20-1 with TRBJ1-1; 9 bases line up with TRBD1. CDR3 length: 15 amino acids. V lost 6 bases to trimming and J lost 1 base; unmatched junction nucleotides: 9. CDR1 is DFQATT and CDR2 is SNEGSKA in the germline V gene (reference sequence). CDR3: CSAYGQGLRNTEAFF. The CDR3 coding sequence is TGCAGTGCCTACGGACAGGGGCTCAGGAACACTGAAGCTTTCTTT.